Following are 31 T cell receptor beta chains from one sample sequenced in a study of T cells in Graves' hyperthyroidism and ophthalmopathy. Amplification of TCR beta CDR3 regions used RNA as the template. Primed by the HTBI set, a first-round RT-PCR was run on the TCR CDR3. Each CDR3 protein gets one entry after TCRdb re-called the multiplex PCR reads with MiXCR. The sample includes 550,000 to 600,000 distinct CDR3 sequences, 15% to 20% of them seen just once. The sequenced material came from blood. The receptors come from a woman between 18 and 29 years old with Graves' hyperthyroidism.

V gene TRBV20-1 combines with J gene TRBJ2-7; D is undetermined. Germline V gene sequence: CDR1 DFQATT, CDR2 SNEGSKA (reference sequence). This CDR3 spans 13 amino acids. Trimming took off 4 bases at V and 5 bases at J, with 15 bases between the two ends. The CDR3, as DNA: TGCAGTGCTATGGTCCCCCTTACAGACGAGCAGTACTTC. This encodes CSAMVPLTDEQYF.

The CDR3 nucleotides read TGTGCCAGCAGCTTGCGGGGCGGGGGAAGGTTGAGCACTGAAGCTTTCTTT. It specifies CASSLRGGGRLSTEAFF. The chain combines TRBV7-4 with TRBJ1-1; D possibly corresponds to TRBD1 (5 bases). V was trimmed by 3 bases and J by 4 bases, leaving 21 bases between them. CDR3 length: 17 residues. Germline loops: CDR1 SGHVT, CDR2 SQSDAQ.

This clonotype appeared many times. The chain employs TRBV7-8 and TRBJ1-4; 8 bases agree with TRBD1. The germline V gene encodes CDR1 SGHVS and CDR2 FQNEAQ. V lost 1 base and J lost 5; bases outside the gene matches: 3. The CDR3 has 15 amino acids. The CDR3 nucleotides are TGTGCCAGCAGCTTAGGGGACAGGCTGAATGAAAAACTGTTTTTT. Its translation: CASSLGDRLNEKLFF.

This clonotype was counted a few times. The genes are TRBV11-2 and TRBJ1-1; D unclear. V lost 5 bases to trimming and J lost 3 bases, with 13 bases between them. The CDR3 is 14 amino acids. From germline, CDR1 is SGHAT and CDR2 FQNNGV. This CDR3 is CASSRRSFDTEAFF. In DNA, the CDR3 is TGTGCCAGCAGCCGTCGAAGCTTCGACACTGAAGCTTTCTTT.

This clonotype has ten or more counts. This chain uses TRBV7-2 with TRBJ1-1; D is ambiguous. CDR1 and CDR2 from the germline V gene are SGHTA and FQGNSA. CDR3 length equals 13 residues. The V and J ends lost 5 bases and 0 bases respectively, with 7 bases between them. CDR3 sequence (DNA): TGTGCCAGCAGCCGCAGTTTGAACACTGAAGCTTTCTTT. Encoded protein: CASSRSLNTEAFF. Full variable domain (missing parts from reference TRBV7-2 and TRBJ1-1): GAGVSQSPSNKVTEKGKDVELRCDPISGHTALYWYRQSLGQGLEFLIYFQGNSAPDKSGLPSDRFSAERTGGSVSTLTIQRTQQEDSAVYLCASSRSLNTEAFFGQGTRLTVV.

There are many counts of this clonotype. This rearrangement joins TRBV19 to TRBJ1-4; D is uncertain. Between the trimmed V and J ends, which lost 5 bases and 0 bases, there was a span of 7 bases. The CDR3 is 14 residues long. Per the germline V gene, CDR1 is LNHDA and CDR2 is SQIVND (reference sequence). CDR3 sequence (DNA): TGTGCCAGTAGTCGGGCCGCAACTAATGAAAAACTGTTTTTT. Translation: CASSRAATNEKLFF.

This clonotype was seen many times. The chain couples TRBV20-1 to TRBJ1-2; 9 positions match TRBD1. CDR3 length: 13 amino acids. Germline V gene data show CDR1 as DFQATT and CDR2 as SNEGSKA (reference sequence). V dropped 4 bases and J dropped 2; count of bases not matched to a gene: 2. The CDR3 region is CSAKDRGNYGYTF. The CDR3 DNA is TGCAGTGCTAAGGACAGGGGAAACTATGGCTACACCTTC.

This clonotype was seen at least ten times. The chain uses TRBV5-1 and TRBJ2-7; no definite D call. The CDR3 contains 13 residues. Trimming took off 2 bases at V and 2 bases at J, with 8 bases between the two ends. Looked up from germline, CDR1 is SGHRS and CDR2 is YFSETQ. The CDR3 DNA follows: TGCGCCAGCAGCTTTTCCGGTCCCTACGAGCAGTACTTC. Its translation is CASSFSGPYEQYF.

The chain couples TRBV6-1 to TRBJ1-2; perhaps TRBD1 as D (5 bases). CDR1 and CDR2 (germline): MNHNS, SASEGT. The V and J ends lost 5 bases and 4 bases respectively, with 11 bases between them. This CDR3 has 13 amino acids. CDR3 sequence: CASSQGEAYGYTF. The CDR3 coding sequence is TGTGCCAGCAGTCAAGGGGAGGCCTATGGCTACACCTTC.

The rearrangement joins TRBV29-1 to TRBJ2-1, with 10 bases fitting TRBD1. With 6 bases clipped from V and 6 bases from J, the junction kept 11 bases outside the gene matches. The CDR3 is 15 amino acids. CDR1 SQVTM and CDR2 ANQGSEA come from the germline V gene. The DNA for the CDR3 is TGCAGCGTCCCAGTTTGGGACAGGGGAGGCAATGAGCAGTTCTTC. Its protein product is CSVPVWDRGGNEQFF.

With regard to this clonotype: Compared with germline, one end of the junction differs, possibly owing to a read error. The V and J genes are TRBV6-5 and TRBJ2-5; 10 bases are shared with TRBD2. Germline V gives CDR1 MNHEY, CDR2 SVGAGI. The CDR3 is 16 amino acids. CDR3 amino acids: CASSYSKRGGQETQHF. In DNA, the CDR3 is TGTGCCAGCAGTTACTCGAAGCGGGGGGGCCAAGAGACCCAGCACTTC.

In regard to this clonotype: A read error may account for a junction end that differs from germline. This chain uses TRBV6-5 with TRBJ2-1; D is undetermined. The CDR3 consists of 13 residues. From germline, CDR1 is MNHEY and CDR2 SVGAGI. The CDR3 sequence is CASSDSSVGEQFF. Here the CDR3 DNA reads TGTGCCAGCAGTGACTCGAGCGTGGGTGAGCAGTTCTTC.

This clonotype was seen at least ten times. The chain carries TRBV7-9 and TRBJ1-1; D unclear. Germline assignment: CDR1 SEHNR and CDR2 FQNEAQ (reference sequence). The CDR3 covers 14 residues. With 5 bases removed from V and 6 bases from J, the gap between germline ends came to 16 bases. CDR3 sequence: CASSQGTAWPEAFF. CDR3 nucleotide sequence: TGTGCCAGCAGCCAAGGTACGGCTTGGCCTGAAGCTTTCTTT.

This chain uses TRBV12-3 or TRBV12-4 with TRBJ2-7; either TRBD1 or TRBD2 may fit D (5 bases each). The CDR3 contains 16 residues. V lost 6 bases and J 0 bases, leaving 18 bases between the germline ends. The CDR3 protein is CASSGGPGKGSYEQYF. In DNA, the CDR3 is TGTGCCAGCAGCGGAGGTCCAGGGAAGGGCTCCTACGAGCAGTACTTC.

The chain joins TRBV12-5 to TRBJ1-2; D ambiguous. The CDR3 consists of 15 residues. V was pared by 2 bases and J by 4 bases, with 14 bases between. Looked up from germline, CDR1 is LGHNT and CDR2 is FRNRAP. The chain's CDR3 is CASGLSREDSYGYTF. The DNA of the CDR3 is TGTGCTAGTGGTTTGTCCCGGGAGGACTCCTATGGCTACACCTTC.

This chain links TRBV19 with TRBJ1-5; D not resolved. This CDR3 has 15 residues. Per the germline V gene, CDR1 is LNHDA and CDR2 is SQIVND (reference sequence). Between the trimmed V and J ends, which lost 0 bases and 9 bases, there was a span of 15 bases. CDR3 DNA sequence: TGTGCCAGTAGTATAGACGGGCCAGGACGTCCGCCCCAGCATTTT. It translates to CASSIDGPGRPPQHF.

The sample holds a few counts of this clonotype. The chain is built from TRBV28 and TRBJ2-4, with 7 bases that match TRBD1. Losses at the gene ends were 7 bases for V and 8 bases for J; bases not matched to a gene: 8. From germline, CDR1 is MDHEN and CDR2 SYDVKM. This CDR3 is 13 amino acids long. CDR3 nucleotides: TGTGCCAGCATCGACAGGGACCGGTACATTCAGTACTTC. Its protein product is CASIDRDRYIQYF.

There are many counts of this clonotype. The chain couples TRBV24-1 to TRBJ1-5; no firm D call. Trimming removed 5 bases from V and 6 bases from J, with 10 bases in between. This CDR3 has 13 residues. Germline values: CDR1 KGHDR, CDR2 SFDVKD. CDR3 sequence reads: CATSVDEVQPQHF. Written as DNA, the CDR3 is TGTGCCACCAGTGTCGACGAGGTTCAGCCCCAGCATTTT.

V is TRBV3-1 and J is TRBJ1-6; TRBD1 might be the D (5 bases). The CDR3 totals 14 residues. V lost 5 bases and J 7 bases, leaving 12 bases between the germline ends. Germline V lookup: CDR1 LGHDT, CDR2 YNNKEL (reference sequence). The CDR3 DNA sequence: TGTGCCAGCAGCACAAGGGAGGGGAATTCACCCCTCCACTTT. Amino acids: CASSTREGNSPLHF.

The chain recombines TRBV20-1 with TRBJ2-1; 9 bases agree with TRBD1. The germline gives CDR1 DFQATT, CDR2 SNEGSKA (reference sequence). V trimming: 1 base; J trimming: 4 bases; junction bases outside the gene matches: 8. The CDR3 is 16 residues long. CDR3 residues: CSARAQGQGRYNEQFF. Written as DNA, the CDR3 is TGCAGTGCTAGAGCCCAAGGACAGGGGCGATACAATGAGCAGTTCTTC.

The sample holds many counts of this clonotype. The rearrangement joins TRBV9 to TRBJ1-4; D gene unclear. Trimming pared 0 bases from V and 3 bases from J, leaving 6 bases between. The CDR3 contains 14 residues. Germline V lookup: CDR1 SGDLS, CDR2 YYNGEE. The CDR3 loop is CASSVGQPNEKLFF. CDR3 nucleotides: TGTGCCAGCAGCGTAGGGCAGCCTAATGAAAAACTGTTTTTT.

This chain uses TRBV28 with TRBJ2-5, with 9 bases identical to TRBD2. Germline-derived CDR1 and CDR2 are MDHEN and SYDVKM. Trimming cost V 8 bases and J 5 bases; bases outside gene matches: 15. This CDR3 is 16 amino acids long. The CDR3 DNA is TGTGCCAGCCTCAGGAGTAGCGGGAGAGGAAGGGAGACCCAGTACTTC. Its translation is CASLRSSGRGRETQYF.

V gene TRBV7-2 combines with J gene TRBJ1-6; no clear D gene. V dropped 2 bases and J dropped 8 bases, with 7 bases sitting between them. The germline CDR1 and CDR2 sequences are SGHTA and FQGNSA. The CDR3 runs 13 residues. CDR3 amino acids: CASSLSNYSPLHF. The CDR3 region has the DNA TGTGCCAGCAGCTTATCTAATTATTCACCCCTCCACTTT.

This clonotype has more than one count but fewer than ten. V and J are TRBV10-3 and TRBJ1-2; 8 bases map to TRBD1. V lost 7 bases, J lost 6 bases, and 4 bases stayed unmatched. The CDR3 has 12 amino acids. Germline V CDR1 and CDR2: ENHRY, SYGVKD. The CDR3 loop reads CAITGQGNGYTF. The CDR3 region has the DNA TGTGCCATCACCGGACAGGGAAATGGCTACACCTTC.

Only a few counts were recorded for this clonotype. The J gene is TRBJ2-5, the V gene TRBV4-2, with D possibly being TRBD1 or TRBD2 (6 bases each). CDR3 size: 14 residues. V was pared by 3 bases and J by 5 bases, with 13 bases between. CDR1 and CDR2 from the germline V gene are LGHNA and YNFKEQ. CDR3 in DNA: TGTGCCAGCAGCCAGGGGGGCCGGGAGGAGACCCAGTACTTC. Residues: CASSQGGREETQYF.

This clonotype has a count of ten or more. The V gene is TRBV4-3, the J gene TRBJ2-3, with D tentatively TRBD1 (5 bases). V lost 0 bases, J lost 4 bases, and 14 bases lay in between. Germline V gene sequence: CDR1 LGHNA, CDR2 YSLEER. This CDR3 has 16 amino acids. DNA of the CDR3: TGCGCCAGCAGCCAAGATAGGGGCCAGGGATCAGATACGCAGTATTTT. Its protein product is CASSQDRGQGSDTQYF.

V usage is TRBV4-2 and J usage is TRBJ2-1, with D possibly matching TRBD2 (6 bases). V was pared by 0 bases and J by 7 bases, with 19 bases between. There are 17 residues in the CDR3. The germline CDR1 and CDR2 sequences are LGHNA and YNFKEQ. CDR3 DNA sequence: TGTGCCAGCAGCCAAGACAGAACACGGGCCGGAGGGAATGAGCAGTTCTTC. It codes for CASSQDRTRAGGNEQFF.

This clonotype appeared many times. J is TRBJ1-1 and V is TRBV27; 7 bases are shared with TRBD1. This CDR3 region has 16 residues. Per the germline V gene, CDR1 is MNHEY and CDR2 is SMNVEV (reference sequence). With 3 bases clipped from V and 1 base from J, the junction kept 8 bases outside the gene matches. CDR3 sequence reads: CASSFYPRQGNTEAFF. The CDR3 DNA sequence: TGTGCCAGCAGTTTTTATCCGCGACAGGGGAACACTGAAGCTTTCTTT.

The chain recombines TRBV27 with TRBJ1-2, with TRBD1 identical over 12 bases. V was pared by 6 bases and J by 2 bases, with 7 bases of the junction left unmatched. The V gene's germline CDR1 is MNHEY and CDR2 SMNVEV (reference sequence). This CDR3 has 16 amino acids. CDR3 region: CASSWDRGRQNYGYTF. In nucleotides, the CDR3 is TGTGCCAGCAGCTGGGACAGGGGGCGACAAAACTATGGCTACACCTTC.

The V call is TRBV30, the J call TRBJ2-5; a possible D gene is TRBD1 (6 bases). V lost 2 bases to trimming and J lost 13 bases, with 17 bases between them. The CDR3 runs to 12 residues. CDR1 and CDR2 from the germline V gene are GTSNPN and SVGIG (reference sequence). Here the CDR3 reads CAWSSGQSSRYF. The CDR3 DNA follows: TGTGCCTGGAGTTCAGGACAGTCCTCTCGGTACTTC.

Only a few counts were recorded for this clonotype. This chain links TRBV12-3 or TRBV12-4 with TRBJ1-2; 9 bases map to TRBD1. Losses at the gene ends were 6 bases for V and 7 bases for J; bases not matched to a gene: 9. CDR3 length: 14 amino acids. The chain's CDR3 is CASSDDTGGTGYTF. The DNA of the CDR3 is TGTGCCAGCAGCGATGATACAGGGGGCACTGGCTACACCTTC.